This paragraph reports one T cell receptor beta chain. Its antigen is unknown. Germline V CDR1 and CDR2: GTSNPN, SVGIG (reference sequence). CDR3 length: 15 residues. With 3 bases clipped from V and 7 bases from J, the junction kept 11 bases outside the gene matches. This table comes from immunoSEQ multiplex PCR, and its TCRdb copy is limited to in-frame clones, with some not included. The sample has around 1.9 million clones, approximately 92% seen once. The naive CD8 subset, CD45RO-negative cells positively selected for CCR7, excluded terminally differentiated effector memory CD45RA+ cells. The entry originates in a study of shared clonotypes between healthy human individuals. Study-wide findings and caveats: Having only a few donors restricted how much genetic and exposure-history diversity was captured.

V and J are TRBV30 and TRBJ2-5; 10 bases are shared with TRBD2. The receptor comes from a man younger than 35 in good health. Some clones in this sample may be carry-over from other donors' samples. The material sequenced was naive CD8+ T cells from PBMCs. CDR3 in DNA: TGTGCCTGGAGCCCGTCGGAGCGGGAGGGGGGGACCCAGTACTTC. Amino acids: CAWSPSEREGGTQYF.